These T cell receptor beta chains were read from a single sample in a study of sequential checkpoint blockade in melanoma. This table comes from immunoSEQ multiplex PCR, and its TCRdb copy is limited to in-frame clones, with some not included. The data contain 34,000 or so clones, under 90% of them singletons. This specimen consisted of CD8+ T cells sorted from blood (inferred from file names), obtained from a patient given nivolumab and ipilimumab in sequence. The receptor source for this set is a human donor with melanoma. Each CDR3 is given with its conserved first and last residue. Fields, in order: J gene, V gene, clone size, D gene, CDR3 protein, CDR3 DNA. The D gene is left open where the match is weak. Some rows mark clone size as missing; the rest say once, few, many or name a class of expanded clone.

TRBJ2-7 | TRBV28 | NA | TRBD1 | CASSSPRRQGYEQYF | TGTGCCAGCAGTTCTCCCCGACGACAGGGCTACGAGCAGTACTTC
TRBJ2-3 | TRBV4-3 | NA | TRBD2 | CASSPRDGGYRTDTQYF | TGCGCCAGCAGCCCCAGAGACGGGGGGTACCGCACAGATACGCAGTATTTT
TRBJ2-3 | TRBV5-8 | NA | NA | CASLTGLDTQYF | TGTGCCAGCCTAACCGGTCTCGATACGCAGTATTTT
TRBJ1-1 | TRBV7-9 | NA | NA | CASSPRDRYTEAFF | TGTGCCAGCAGCCCAAGAGACAGATACACTGAAGCTTTCTTT
TRBJ2-5 | TRBV5-6 | once | TRBD1 | CASSLDRGKQYF | TGTGCCAGCAGCTTGGACAGGGGCAAGCAGTACTTC
TRBJ1-1 | TRBV21-1 | few | NA | CASSPHQENTEAFF | TGTGCCAGCAGTCCCCACCAGGAAAACACTGAAGCTTTCTTT
TRBJ2-7 | TRBV9 | NA | NA | CASSVGDTYEQYF | TGTGCCAGCAGCGTAGGGGACACCTACGAGCAGTACTTC
TRBJ1-1 | TRBV15 | NA | TRBD1 | CATSTPKAGGRRITEAFF | TGTGCCACCAGCACCCCGAAAGCAGGGGGCCGGAGAATCACTGAAGCTTTCTTT
TRBJ2-2 | TRBV7-9 | NA | NA | CASSEGTYNTGELFF | TGTGCCAGCAGCGAAGGGACATACAACACCGGGGAGCTGTTTTTT
TRBJ2-1 | TRBV5-1 | NA | TRBD2 | CASSPRVGGLGDNEQFF | TGCGCCAGCAGCCCACGTGTTGGGGGACTAGGAGACAATGAGCAGTTCTTC
TRBJ2-7 | TRBV10-1 | once | NA | CASSEEPGRIDEQYF | TGCGCCAGCAGTGAGGAGCCAGGGCGGATCGACGAGCAGTACTTC
TRBJ2-1 | TRBV20-1 | NA | NA | CSASYSNEQFF | TGCAGTGCTAGTTACAGCAATGAGCAGTTCTTC
TRBJ2-1 | TRBV29-1 | NA | TRBD2 | CSVGLADDNEQFF | TGCAGCGTGGGACTAGCGGATGACAATGAGCAGTTCTTC
TRBJ2-3 | TRBV27 | NA | TRBD1 | CASSTRDRVSYF | TGTGCCAGCAGTACCCGGGACAGGGTTTCGTATTTT
TRBJ2-1 | TRBV7-6 | NA | NA | CASSLEQGTDEQFF | TGTGCCAGCAGCTTAGAACAGGGAACGGATGAGCAGTTCTTC
TRBJ2-3 | TRBV21-1 | NA | NA | CASSRSGGATDTQYF | TGTGCCAGCAGCCGAAGCGGGGGGGCAACCGATACGCAGTATTTT
TRBJ2-7 | TRBV7-9 | NA | NA | CASRSPGQTYEQYF | TGTGCCAGCAGATCCCCAGGGCAAACCTACGAGCAGTACTTC
TRBJ2-7 | TRBV5-4 | once | TRBD1 | CASSSGTGTYEQYF | TGTGCCAGCAGTTCCGGGACAGGGACATACGAGCAGTACTTC
TRBJ2-7 | TRBV6-1 | NA | NA | CASRETYEQYF | TGTGCCAGCAGGGAGACCTACGAGCAGTACTTC
TRBJ2-7 | TRBV28 | NA | NA | CASSETGDSYEQYF | TGTGCCAGCAGTGAGACGGGAGACTCCTACGAGCAGTACTTC
TRBJ1-1 | TRBV10-3 | few | TRBD1 | CAISEPTGEGTEAFF | TGTGCCATCAGTGAACCGACAGGGGAGGGCACTGAAGCTTTCTTT
TRBJ1-5 | TRBV19 | NA | NA | CASSANVNQPQHF | TGTGCCAGTAGTGCTAATGTCAATCAGCCCCAGCATTTT
TRBJ1-1 | TRBV23-1 | NA | NA | CASSQSRGSVSGAEAFF | TGCGCCAGCAGTCAATCGCGAGGTAGTGTGTCCGGCGCTGAAGCTTTCTTT
TRBJ2-2 | TRBV5-6 | NA | NA | CASSLLEAGELFF | TGTGCCAGCAGCTTGCTGGAGGCCGGGGAGTTGTTTTTT
TRBJ2-7 | TRBV27 | NA | NA | CASISYRQGSYEQYF | TGTGCCAGCATATCTTACCGGCAGGGGAGCTACGAGCAGTACTTC
TRBJ1-5 | TRBV7-6 | NA | NA | CASSLRGTDSTLSNQPQHF | TGTGCCAGCAGCTTAAGGGGGACCGACTCGACTCTTAGCAATCAGCCCCAGCATTTT
TRBJ2-7 | TRBV14 | NA | NA | CASSPPDKFPYEQYF | TGTGCCAGCAGCCCCCCCGACAAATTTCCCTACGAGCAGTACTTC
TRBJ1-4 | TRBV28 | NA | NA | CASSYTATNEKLFF | TGTGCCAGCAGTTATACTGCAACTAATGAAAAACTGTTTTTT
TRBJ2-7 | TRBV5-8 | NA | NA | CASSSPYRSSYEQYF | TGTGCCAGCAGCTCGCCGTACAGGAGCTCCTACGAGCAGTACTTC
TRBJ2-7 | TRBV11-2 | NA | NA | CASSLDRKGVHYEQYF | TGTGCCAGCAGCTTAGATCGGAAAGGGGTTCACTACGAGCAGTACTTC
TRBJ1-1 | TRBV27 | NA | TRBD1 | CASSLSTGGNTEAFF | TGTGCCAGCAGTTTATCGACAGGGGGGAACACTGAAGCTTTCTTT
TRBJ2-2 | TRBV27 | NA | TRBD1 | CASSNRGNTGELFF | TGTGCCAGCAGTAACAGGGGAAACACCGGGGAGCTGTTTTTT
TRBJ1-2 | TRBV4-1 | NA | NA | CASSQITEDLNYGYTF | TGCGCCAGCAGCCAAATAACAGAAGACCTAAACTATGGCTACACCTTC
TRBJ2-2 | TRBV4-1 | few | NA | CASSQGASNTGELFF | TGCGCCAGCAGCCAGGGGGCGTCGAACACCGGGGAGCTGTTTTTT
TRBJ1-1 | TRBV4-3 | NA | NA | CASSQDSALVTEAFF | TGCGCCAGCAGCCAAGATTCAGCGCTGGTTACTGAAGCTTTCTTT
TRBJ2-7 | TRBV21-1 | many | NA | CASSTQRRQGTYEQYF | TGTGCCAGCAGCACCCAAAGGAGACAGGGGACCTACGAGCAGTACTTC
TRBJ2-1 | TRBV2 | NA | TRBD1 | CASVAPGTGYNEQFF | TGTGCCAGCGTCGCACCTGGGACAGGATACAATGAGCAGTTCTTC
TRBJ2-7 | TRBV19 | NA | NA | CASSMGDSSYEQYF | TGTGCCAGTAGTATGGGTGACAGCTCCTACGAGCAGTACTTC
TRBJ2-2 | TRBV29-1 | NA | NA | CSVEKREERFTGELFF | TGCAGCGTTGAGAAGAGGGAGGAGCGTTTCACCGGGGAGCTGTTTTTT
TRBJ1-5 | TRBV10-3 | NA | TRBD1 | CAISGGTGGQPQHF | TGTGCCATCAGTGGGGGGACAGGGGGACAGCCCCAGCATTTT
TRBJ2-7 | TRBV6-1 | NA | TRBD2 | CASSAPLPGLASYEQYF | TGTGCCAGCAGTGCCCCTCTCCCGGGACTAGCCTCCTACGAGCAGTACTTC
TRBJ2-5 | TRBV27 | NA | NA | CASSPTSGETQYF | TGTGCCAGCAGTCCTACATCGGGAGAGACCCAGTACTTC
TRBJ2-2 | TRBV2 | NA | TRBD2 | CAIMGLIEEANTGELFF | TGTGCCATCATGGGACTAATAGAGGAAGCGAACACCGGGGAGCTGTTTTTT
TRBJ2-1 | TRBV7-3 | NA | TRBD2 | CASSLFRGRGNEQFF | TGTGCCAGCAGCTTATTCCGCGGGAGGGGCAATGAGCAGTTCTTC
TRBJ2-1 | TRBV27 | NA | TRBD1 | CASSLGPGQGLAEQFF | TGTGCCAGCAGTTTAGGACCGGGACAGGGTTTGGCTGAGCAGTTCTTC
TRBJ2-3 | TRBV25-1 | NA | NA | CASSEGQGWADTQYF | TGTGCCAGCAGTGAAGGACAAGGCTGGGCAGATACGCAGTATTTT
TRBJ2-3 | TRBV7-8 | NA | NA | CASSWERLASTDTQYF | TGTGCCAGCAGCTGGGAGCGACTGGCCTCCACAGATACGCAGTATTTT
TRBJ2-1 | TRBV29-1 | NA | TRBD1 | CSARQGEDEQFF | TGCAGCGCGAGACAGGGGGAGGATGAGCAGTTCTTC
TRBJ2-7 | TRBV27 | NA | TRBD1 | CASSLGDGTGKREQYF | TGTGCCAGCAGTTTGGGGGACGGGACAGGGAAGCGGGAGCAGTACTTC
TRBJ1-1 | TRBV4-2 | once | NA | CASSQDSHREYTEAFF | TGTGCCAGCAGCCAAGATTCTCACAGGGAATACACTGAAGCTTTCTTT
TRBJ2-3 | TRBV27 | NA | NA | CASRPTGADTQYF | TGTGCCAGCAGACCCACGGGAGCCGATACGCAGTATTTT
TRBJ1-2 | TRBV9 | NA | TRBD1 | CASSVESGTGGGGRQGYTF | TGTGCCAGCAGCGTCGAATCCGGGACAGGGGGCGGGGGACGTCAGGGCTACACCTTC
TRBJ2-3 | TRBV29-1 | NA | NA | CSVDRDTQYF | TGCAGCGTTGATAGAGATACGCAGTATTTT
TRBJ1-1 | TRBV7-9 | NA | NA | CASTWSGAGNTEAFF | TGTGCCAGCACGTGGTCGGGCGCGGGTAACACTGAAGCTTTCTTT
TRBJ2-2 | TRBV9 | NA | TRBD1 | CASSVPRDREVSGELFF | TGTGCCAGCAGCGTGCCCCGGGACAGGGAGGTATCCGGGGAGCTGTTTTTT
TRBJ1-1 | TRBV27 | NA | TRBD1 | CASSKTGGMNTEAFF | TGTGCCAGCAGTAAAACAGGGGGCATGAACACTGAAGCTTTCTTT
TRBJ2-2 | TRBV9 | NA | TRBD1 | CASSVEGTGDTGELFF | TGTGCCAGCAGCGTAGAGGGGACAGGCGACACCGGGGAGCTGTTTTTT
TRBJ1-4 | TRBV28 | NA | TRBD1 | CASSSPGRQGAVWKLFF | TGTGCCAGCAGTTCCCCCGGCCGACAGGGGGCAGTTTGGAAACTGTTTTTT
TRBJ2-7 | TRBV28 | NA | TRBD2 | CASSLLEGLAGGRRSLSTYEQYF | TGTGCCAGCAGTTTACTGGAGGGCCTAGCGGGGGGGCGGCGGTCCTTATCAACCTACGAGCAGTACTTC
TRBJ2-1 | TRBV13 | NA | TRBD2 | CASSLDGGGVNEQFF | TGTGCCAGCAGCTTAGACGGCGGGGGGGTGAATGAGCAGTTCTTC